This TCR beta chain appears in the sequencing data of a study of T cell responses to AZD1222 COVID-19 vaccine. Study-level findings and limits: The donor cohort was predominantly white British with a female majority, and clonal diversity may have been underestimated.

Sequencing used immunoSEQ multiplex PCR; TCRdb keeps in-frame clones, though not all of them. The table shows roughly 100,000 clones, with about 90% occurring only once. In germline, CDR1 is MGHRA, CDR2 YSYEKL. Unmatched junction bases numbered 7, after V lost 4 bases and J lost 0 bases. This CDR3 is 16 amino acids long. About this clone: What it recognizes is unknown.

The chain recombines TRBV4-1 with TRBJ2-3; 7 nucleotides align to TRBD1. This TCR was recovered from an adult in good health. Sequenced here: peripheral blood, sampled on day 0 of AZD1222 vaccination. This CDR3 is CASSPTGLGSTDTQYF. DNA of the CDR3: TGCGCCAGCAGCCCGACAGGGCTGGGTAGCACAGATACGCAGTATTTT.